These 29 T cell receptor beta chains originate from one sample sequenced in a study of blood T cell repertoires in COVID-19. The assay was immunoSEQ multiplex PCR, and TCRdb's table has in-frame clones only and misses some. The profile covers roughly 55,000 clones, with around 86% appearing a single time and 6.5% taken by the ten largest. The sample taken for sequencing was peripheral blood. These receptors originate from a man aged 45-65 years with active COVID-19.

The chain carries TRBV7-2 and TRBJ2-1; TRBD2 is a possible D gene (7 bases). This CDR3 comprises 16 residues. The ends were cut back, 5 bases at V and 0 bases at J, with 14 bases in the middle. In germline, CDR1 is SGHTA, CDR2 FQGNSA. The CDR3 reads CASSLQGGVSYNEQFF. CDR3 DNA: TGTGCCAGCAGCCTACAAGGGGGGGTCTCCTACAATGAGCAGTTCTTC.

The chain employs TRBV7-6 and TRBJ2-5, with a possible D match to TRBD2 (6 bases). Germline V lookup: CDR1 SGHVS, CDR2 FNYEAQ. The CDR3 runs 17 residues. The ends were cut back, 2 bases at V and 5 bases at J, with 21 bases in the middle. CDR3 in amino acids: CASSLWGKIADRETQYF. DNA for the CDR3: TGTGCCAGCAGCTTATGGGGAAAAATAGCGGACCGGGAGACCCAGTACTTC. Using reference TRBV7-6 and TRBJ2-5 for the parts outside the CDR3, the full variable domain is GAGVSQSPRYKVTKRGQDVALRCDPISGHVSLYWYRQALGQGPEFLTYFNYEAQQDKSGLPNDRFSAERPEGSISTLTIQRTEQRDSAMYRCASSLWGKIADRETQYFGPGTRLLVL.

The chain carries TRBV7-9 and TRBJ1-2; TRBD1 aligns across 8 bases. Germline V gene lookup returns CDR1 SEHNR and CDR2 FQNEAQ (reference sequence). This CDR3 is built from 12 residues. J lost 8 bases, V lost 4 bases, and 3 bases had no gene match. The CDR3 here is CASSSTGGGYTF. CDR3 DNA: TGTGCCAGCAGCTCAACAGGGGGAGGCTACACCTTC.

The chain recombines TRBV5-1 with TRBJ1-2; 10 bases are shared with TRBD1. CDR3 size: 16 residues. Germline CDR1 is SGHRS and CDR2 is YFSETQ. After removal of 4 bases from V and 5 bases from J, the junction contained 11 bases not matched to a gene. CDR3 sequence: CASSPRTGGPSYGYTF. The CDR3 coding sequence is TGCGCCAGCAGCCCAAGGACAGGGGGTCCCTCTTATGGCTACACCTTC.

J is TRBJ1-4 and V is TRBV5-1, with TRBD1 identical over 10 bases. The V and J ends lost 4 bases and 1 base, in that order; junction bases with no gene match: 10. The CDR3 has 18 residues. Germline V gene lookup returns CDR1 SGHRS and CDR2 YFSETQ. The DNA of the CDR3 is TGCGCCAGCAGCAAGAGGACAGGGGGGAGTGGAACTAATGAAAAACTGTTTTTT. It specifies CASSKRTGGSGTNEKLFF.

The count of this clone is one. The chain employs TRBV7-2 and TRBJ2-1; D might be TRBD2 (5 bases). V shed 2 bases and J shed 6 bases, with 17 bases lying between them. The CDR3 has 16 residues. The germline V gene has CDR1 SGHTA and CDR2 FQGNSA. The CDR3 DNA is TGTGCCAGCAGCTTAAGTCCCGGGGTTTTAGGCAATGAGCAGTTCTTC. It encodes CASSLSPGVLGNEQFF. Filled out from reference TRBV7-2 and TRBJ2-1, the complete variable domain reads GAGVSQSPSNKVTEKGKDVELRCDPISGHTALYWYRQSLGQGLEFLIYFQGNSAPDKSGLPSDRFSAERTGGSVSTLTIQRTQQEDSAVYLCASSLSPGVLGNEQFFGPGTRLTVL.

The chain joins TRBV21-1 to TRBJ1-1; TRBD1, the D gene given by the table, was not confirmed from the DNA. TRBV21-1 is a pseudogene locus. The CDR3 is 14 amino acids. CDR3 sequence reads: CASSHTGWNTEAFF. CDR3 sequence (DNA): TGTGCCAGCAGCCACACAGGGTGGAACACTGAAGCTTTCTTT.

This clone occurred once. This sequence joins TRBV7-8 and TRBJ2-1; no clear D gene. Germline CDR1 and CDR2: SGHVS and FQNEAQ. The length of the CDR3 is 14 residues. Deletions cut 3 bases from V and 2 bases from J, with 8 bases between. CDR3 protein: CASSFRTAYNEQFF. The CDR3, as DNA: TGTGCCAGCAGCTTTAGAACAGCCTACAATGAGCAGTTCTTC.

For the CDR3, the DNA is TGTGCCAGCAGCTCGACTAGCGGGTTCTCCTACGAGCAGTACTTC. Protein product: CASSSTSGFSYEQYF. The rearrangement joins TRBV5-4 to TRBJ2-7, with TRBD2 matching over 10 bases. The trim removed 3 bases at V and 0 bases at J, leaving 3 bases unmatched. The germline V gene encodes CDR1 SGHNT and CDR2 YYREEE (reference sequence). The CDR3 runs 15 residues.

As for this clone: At one end, the junction sequence differs from germline, possibly due to a read error. V gene TRBV5-1 combines with J gene TRBJ1-2; 8 bases line up with TRBD1. The CDR3 runs 15 residues. Germline loops: CDR1 SGHRS, CDR2 YFSETQ. CDR3 sequence reads: CASSLESGGNYSYTF. CDR3 bases: TGCGCCAGCAGCTTGGAATCAGGGGGCAACTATAGCTACACCTTC. The variable domain in full, with the rest retrieved from reference TRBV5-1 and TRBJ1-2, is KAGVTQTPRYLIKTRGQQVTLSCSPISGHRSVSWYQQTPGQGLQFLFEYFSETQRNKGNFPGRFSGRQFSNSRSEMNVSTLELGDSALYLCASSLESGGNYSYTFGSGTRLTVV.

This rearrangement joins TRBV11-2 to TRBJ1-4; the D gene is possibly TRBD1 (5 bases). Trimming shortened V by 6 bases and J by 8 bases, and 22 bases separated the two germline ends. Looked up from germline, CDR1 is SGHAT and CDR2 is FQNNGV. This CDR3 contains 16 residues. CDR3 region: CASRPPFAQGGEKLFF. DNA of the CDR3: TGTGCCAGCAGACCCCCCTTTGCGCAGGGTGGCGAAAAACTGTTTTTT.

The V call is TRBV5-4, the J call TRBJ2-7; the D gene is possibly TRBD2 (7 bases). This CDR3 has 13 amino acids. Germline V gives CDR1 SGHNT, CDR2 YYREEE (reference sequence). V lost 3 bases, J lost 5 bases, and 12 bases lay in between. CDR3 nucleotide sequence: TGTGCCAGCAGCTCGGGGGGCCCGGACGAGCAGTACTTC. Translated: CASSSGGPDEQYF.

The chain combines TRBV19 with TRBJ1-5; D not resolved. The ends were cut back, 6 bases at V and 5 bases at J, with 17 bases in the middle. This CDR3 region has 15 residues. Germline assignment: CDR1 LNHDA and CDR2 SQIVND (reference sequence). CDR3 region: CASRESVAVHQPQHF. The CDR3 nucleotides read TGTGCCAGTAGAGAAAGCGTAGCGGTGCATCAGCCCCAGCATTTT. The variable domain in full, with the rest retrieved from reference TRBV19 and TRBJ1-5, is DGGITQSPKYLFRKEGQNVTLSCEQNLNHDAMYWYRQDPGQGLRLIYYSQIVNDFQKGDIAEGYSVSREKKESFPLTVTSAQKNPTAFYLCASRESVAVHQPQHFGDGTRLSIL.

The chain is built from TRBV7-9 and TRBJ2-7, with TRBD1 matching 8 bases. Germline V gene lookup returns CDR1 SEHNR and CDR2 FQNEAQ (reference sequence). Germline trimming cut 2 bases from V and 3 bases from J; bases unmatched to any gene: 3. This CDR3 comprises 14 residues. The CDR3 spells CASSLQGAVYEQYF. As DNA, the CDR3 is TGTGCCAGCAGCTTACAGGGGGCGGTCTACGAGCAGTACTTC.

The chain recombines TRBV9 with TRBJ2-1; possible D gene TRBD2, 6 bases. V lost 6 bases, J lost 0 bases, and 16 bases lay in between. Germline CDR1 is SGDLS and CDR2 is YYNGEE. The CDR3 runs 16 residues. CDR3 in amino acids: CASNGERASSYNEQFF. The CDR3 nucleotides are TGTGCCAGCAATGGGGAGCGGGCGAGCTCCTACAATGAGCAGTTCTTC.

This clone was seen only a few times. The chain combines TRBV7-2 with TRBJ2-3; D perhaps matches TRBD2 (7 bases). The CDR3 sequence is 17 residues long. V was pared by 6 bases and J by 3 bases, with 22 bases between. CDR1 is SGHTA and CDR2 is FQGNSA in the germline V gene. The CDR3 region has the DNA TGTGCCAGCAGGGCCTTTATTGGGGGGGCAAAGACAGATACGCAGTATTTT. Its translation is CASRAFIGGAKTDTQYF.

The rearrangement joins TRBV11-1 to TRBJ2-7; TRBD1 is a possible D gene (6 bases). Germline lookup yields CDR1 SGHAT and CDR2 FQDESV (reference sequence). V lost 7 bases and J 0 bases, leaving 16 bases between the germline ends. There are 15 residues in the CDR3. CDR3 protein: CASTIGGTSSYEQYF. The DNA for the CDR3 is TGTGCCAGCACCATAGGGGGAACCAGCTCCTACGAGCAGTACTTC.

The chain combines TRBV30 with TRBJ1-5; D gene ambiguous. Trimming left V 0 bases short and J 5 bases short, with 14 bases between. The CDR3 is 15 amino acids. Germline V gives CDR1 GTSNPN, CDR2 SVGIG (reference sequence). The chain's CDR3 is CAWSVWPSGDQPQHF. The CDR3 DNA reads TGTGCCTGGAGTGTATGGCCCTCGGGAGATCAGCCCCAGCATTTT.

The V and J genes are TRBV20-1 and TRBJ1-4; unclear D gene. Trimming stripped 3 bases from V and 11 bases from J, with 19 bases between. Germline CDR1 reads DFQATT; CDR2 reads SNEGSKA (reference sequence). The CDR3 consists of 14 residues. The CDR3, as DNA: TGCAGTGCTAGTGGCTCCCCTGAGGGTCTGAAACTGTTTTTT. Translated: CSASGSPEGLKLFF.

This sequence joins TRBV11-3 and TRBJ2-1, with 8 bases that match TRBD1. The ends lost 5 bases at V and 7 bases at J; junction bases unmatched: 4. The CDR3 length is 13 residues. CDR1 and CDR2 (germline): SGHNT, YENEEA. The CDR3 DNA is TGTGCCAGCAGCCTAGGACAGGGTAATGAGCAGTTCTTC. Amino acid sequence: CASSLGQGNEQFF.

This clone was seen a few times. The chain uses TRBV12-3 or TRBV12-4 and TRBJ1-1, with TRBD1 matching 9 bases. The CDR3 contains 13 residues. Unmatched junction bases numbered 5, after V lost 5 bases and J lost 7 bases. CDR3 region: CASSVQGAVEAFF. DNA of the CDR3: TGTGCCAGCAGTGTACAGGGGGCGGTTGAAGCTTTCTTT.

A single count supports this clone. This rearrangement joins TRBV5-1 to TRBJ2-3; a weak D match, TRBD2 (6 bases). The CDR3 extends over 14 amino acids. Germline CDR1 SGHRS, CDR2 YFSETQ. The V gene lost 0 bases and the J gene lost 4 bases, with 9 bases spanning the gap. This CDR3 is CASSLDAGSDTQYF. In DNA form, the CDR3 reads TGCGCCAGCAGCTTGGACGCGGGGTCAGATACGCAGTATTTT.

As concerns this clone: The junction and the germline gene differ at one end; a read error may be behind it. The chain combines TRBV7-8 with TRBJ2-5, with 8 bases aligning to TRBD2. Germline V gene sequence: CDR1 SGHVS, CDR2 FQNEAQ. This CDR3 contains 12 residues. The CDR3 reads CASSLGLALVHF. CDR3 DNA: TGTGCCAGCAGCCTTGGACTAGCATTGGTGCACTTC.

This clone is labeled medium-sized (0.01 to 0.1%). The chain is built from TRBV9 and TRBJ2-5; the match to TRBD2 covers 9 bases. This CDR3 region has 15 residues. The V gene end was trimmed by 0 bases and the J gene end by 4 bases; junction bases not matched to a gene: 4. Germline V gene sequence: CDR1 SGDLS, CDR2 YYNGEE. CDR3 nucleotide sequence: TGTGCCAGCAGCGTAGGCGGGGGGGTAAGAGAGACCCAGTACTTC. Protein: CASSVGGGVRETQYF.

This clone is medium-sized by share. J is TRBJ1-1 and V is TRBV7-9, with D uncertain. Germline loops: CDR1 SEHNR, CDR2 FQNEAQ (reference sequence). Trimming removed 7 bases from V and 4 bases from J, with 7 bases in between. CDR3 length: 11 residues. The CDR3 reads CASMEGTEAFF. The CDR3 coding sequence is TGTGCCAGCATGGAGGGCACTGAAGCTTTCTTT.

The chain combines TRBV5-8 with TRBJ2-7; 10 bases agree with TRBD1. CDR1 is SGHTS, CDR2 YDEGEE, per germline. The CDR3 runs to 14 residues. The J segment lost 7 bases and the V segment lost 1 base, leaving 5 bases of the junction unmatched. The CDR3 DNA sequence: TGTGCCAGCAGCTTGTGGGACAGGGGTGGTGAGCAGTACTTC. Translated, it gives CASSLWDRGGEQYF.

CDR3 bases: TGTGCCAGTAGTATGTTCGGGAGTGTAGGCACTGAAGCTTTCTTT. Translation: CASSMFGSVGTEAFF. The chain is built from TRBV19 and TRBJ1-1; D is unclear. V was cut by 3 bases and J by 4 bases, with 15 bases left in between. The germline V gene has CDR1 LNHDA and CDR2 SQIVND (reference sequence). The CDR3 has 15 residues.

The rearrangement links TRBV10-3 to TRBJ2-7; the D gene is possibly TRBD1 (6 bases). The CDR3 covers 16 residues. Germline V gene data show CDR1 as ENHRY and CDR2 as SYGVKD. V was cut by 2 bases and J by 11 bases, with 25 bases left in between. The CDR3 reads CAISEGRDRFPMVEYF. In DNA, the CDR3 is TGTGCCATCAGTGAGGGGAGAGACAGGTTCCCAATGGTGGAGTACTTC.

CDR3 bases: TGTGCCATCAGTGAGTCAGGAGGCTATGCAGAGACCCAGTACTTC. Protein: CAISESGGYAETQYF. The chain employs TRBV10-3 and TRBJ2-5; D perhaps matches TRBD2 (5 bases). V lost 0 bases, J lost 4 bases, and 12 bases lay in between. CDR1 is ENHRY and CDR2 is SYGVKD in the germline V gene. The CDR3 spans 15 residues.